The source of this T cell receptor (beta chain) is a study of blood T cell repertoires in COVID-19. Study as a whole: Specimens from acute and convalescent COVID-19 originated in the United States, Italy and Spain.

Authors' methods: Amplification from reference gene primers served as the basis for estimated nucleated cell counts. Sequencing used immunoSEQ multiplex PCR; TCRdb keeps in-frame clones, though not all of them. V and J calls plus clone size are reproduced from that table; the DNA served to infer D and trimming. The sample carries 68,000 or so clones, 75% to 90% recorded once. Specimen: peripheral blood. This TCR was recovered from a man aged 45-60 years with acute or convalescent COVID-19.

CDR3 region: CATSQTGTGGNEQFF. DNA for the CDR3: TGTGCCACCAGTCAGACCGGGACAGGGGGGAATGAGCAGTTCTTC. This rearrangement joins TRBV24-1 to TRBJ2-1, with 11 positions matching TRBD1. The CDR3 is 15 residues long. Trimming took 6 bases from V and 7 from J; bases not matched to a gene: 7. Germline CDR1 KGHDR, CDR2 SFDVKD.